These 30 T cell receptor beta chains share one sample of origin, sequenced in a study of T cell responses to AZD1222 COVID-19 vaccine (dated by TCRdb to the early 2020s). What the time point label conveys for this sample: about 28 days (+/-7) after the second vaccine dose. Library generation was performed with the immunoSEQ multiplex PCR assay. What TCRdb holds here is the immuneACCESS table cut down to in-frame rearrangements. Part of the clones is not present; checked against another copy, under half of the missing clones reflect an unresolved V gene, and the others are unexplained. The table for this sample lists over 140,000 clones; 92% of them were counted only once. 3.5% to 4.5% of the sample is held by the ten biggest clonotypes. This sample comprised peripheral blood, obtained 28 days after the second AZD1222 dose. The receptors derive from an adult who received the AZD1222 COVID-19 vaccine.

V usage is TRBV7-2 and J usage is TRBJ2-6; no clear D. The length of the CDR3 is 17 residues. Germline-derived CDR1 and CDR2 are SGHTA and FQGNSA. Trimming took off 1 base at V and 0 bases at J, with 10 bases between the two ends. This chain's CDR3 is CASSLVSQYSGANVLTF. In DNA, the CDR3 is TGTGCCAGCAGCTTAGTGTCCCAGTACTCTGGGGCCAACGTCCTGACTTTC.

This clone has a single count. V and J are TRBV2 and TRBJ1-5; 12 bases line up with TRBD1. CDR1 and CDR2 from the germline V gene are SNHLY and FYNNEI. The CDR3 is made up of 16 amino acids. V dropped 2 bases and J dropped 5; count of bases not matched to a gene: 4. The CDR3 nucleotides are TGTGCCAGCAGTGAACAGGGACAGGGGGCACATCAGCCCCAGCATTTT. Translation: CASSEQGQGAHQPQHF.

The genes are TRBV6-5 and TRBJ2-7; TRBD1 matches at 10 bases. There are 15 residues in the CDR3. The V gene end was trimmed by 6 bases and the J gene end by 5 bases; junction bases not matched to a gene: 10. Germline loops: CDR1 MNHEY, CDR2 SVGAGI. The DNA of the CDR3 is TGTGCCAGCAGACCTCCGGGACAGGGGAAGCACGAGCAGTACTTC. The encoded protein is CASRPPGQGKHEQYF.

The chain has TRBV20-1 and TRBJ1-5; the D gene is possibly TRBD1 (5 bases). Trimming removed 6 bases from V and 5 bases from J, with 8 bases in between. The CDR3 extends over 11 amino acids. Germline CDR1 reads DFQATT; CDR2 reads SNEGSKA (reference sequence). The CDR3 loop is CSAEGDQPQHF. DNA of the CDR3: TGCAGTGCCGAAGGGGATCAGCCCCAGCATTTT.

The chain is built from TRBV28 and TRBJ2-2, with D tentatively TRBD2 (5 bases). Trimming stripped 7 bases from V and 3 bases from J, with 12 bases between. This CDR3 spans 14 amino acids. The germline V gene encodes CDR1 MDHEN and CDR2 SYDVKM. The CDR3 spells CASKGVIDTGELFF. CDR3 coding DNA: TGTGCCAGCAAGGGAGTAATAGACACCGGGGAGCTGTTTTTT.

This sequence joins TRBV5-4 and TRBJ2-5; maybe TRBD2 (5 bases). V lost 0 bases and J lost 5, with 11 bases in between. Germline CDR1 reads SGHNT; CDR2 reads YYREEE (reference sequence). This CDR3 is 14 amino acids long. CDR3 sequence reads: CASSLGRTGETQYF. The CDR3 DNA follows: TGTGCCAGCAGCTTGGGGCGGACTGGGGAGACCCAGTACTTC.

This rearrangement joins TRBV12-5 to TRBJ1-2, with TRBD1 matching over 7 bases. With 2 bases clipped from V and 2 bases from J, the junction kept 5 bases outside the gene matches. CDR3 size: 15 residues. Germline CDR1 and CDR2: LGHNT and FRNRAP. As DNA, the CDR3 is TGTGCTAGTGGTTTGTATGGACAGGAAAACTATGGCTACACCTTC. Translation: CASGLYGQENYGYTF. The full variable domain, in which reference TRBV12-5 and TRBJ1-2 provide the parts outside the CDR3, is DARVTQTPRHKVTEMGQEVTMRCQPILGHNTVFWYRQTMMQGLELLAYFRNRAPLDDSGMPKDRFSAEMPDATLATLKIQPSEPRDSAVYFCASGLYGQENYGYTFGSGTRLTVV.

The chain recombines TRBV28 with TRBJ1-2, with no clear D. V lost 7 bases to trimming and J lost 0 bases, with 12 bases between them. This CDR3 contains 14 residues. Germline CDR1 and CDR2: MDHEN and SYDVKM. The CDR3 bases are TGTGCCAGCACTAGTTTCATCCCTAACTATGGCTACACCTTC. Encoded protein: CASTSFIPNYGYTF.

The chain couples TRBV5-1 to TRBJ2-3; 9 bases are a match to TRBD2. The CDR3 extends over 16 amino acids. Germline CDR1 and CDR2: SGHRS and YFSETQ. V lost 0 bases, J lost 4 bases, and 6 bases stayed unmatched. CDR3 in DNA: TGCGCCAGCAGCTTGGGTATCTCTAGCGGGGCAGATACGCAGTATTTT. It encodes CASSLGISSGADTQYF.

V gene TRBV20-1 combines with J gene TRBJ1-6; TRBD1 might be the D (5 bases). CDR3 length: 13 residues. CDR1 and CDR2 from the germline V gene are DFQATT and SNEGSKA (reference sequence). With 3 bases removed from V and 7 bases from J, the gap between germline ends came to 10 bases. CDR3 coding DNA: TGCAGTGCTAGTGGGGGTCACAATTCACCCCTCCACTTT. As protein: CSASGGHNSPLHF.

J is TRBJ2-3 and V is TRBV4-3; weak D call: TRBD2 (7 bases). Trimming removed 3 bases at V and 2 bases at J, with 18 bases between. The CDR3 is 17 amino acids. The germline CDR1 and CDR2 sequences are LGHNA and YSLEER. The DNA for the CDR3 is TGCGCCAGCAGCCAGGGGGGGCTAGCGGAATACACAGATACGCAGTATTTT. This encodes CASSQGGLAEYTDTQYF.

The rearrangement joins TRBV24-1 to TRBJ2-1; D remains unclear. In germline, CDR1 is KGHDR, CDR2 SFDVKD. The CDR3 has 11 residues. Deletions cut 5 bases from V and 5 bases from J, with 3 bases between. CDR3 sequence: CATSVNNEQFF. The CDR3 DNA follows: TGTGCCACCAGTGTCAACAATGAGCAGTTCTTC.

The table lists this clone with a count of one. CDR3 nucleotide sequence: TGTGCCAGCAGCTTAGGAATAGCGGGAGGGCAAGAGACCCAGTACTTC. This translates into CASSLGIAGGQETQYF. The chain combines TRBV7-9 with TRBJ2-5; TRBD2 matches 11 bases. V lost 1 base to trimming and J lost 2 bases; unmatched junction nucleotides: 3. The CDR3 has 16 amino acids. CDR1 SEHNR and CDR2 FQNEAQ come from the germline V gene (reference sequence).

The rearrangement joins TRBV6-1 to TRBJ1-6, with D tentatively TRBD1 (6 bases). CDR1 is MNHNS and CDR2 is SASEGT in the germline V gene. This CDR3 is 15 amino acids long. V dropped 2 bases and J dropped 7 bases, with 12 bases sitting between them. Here the CDR3 DNA reads TGTGCCAGCAGTGAATCTAGGCAGGGGAATTCACCCCTCCACTTT. Translation: CASSESRQGNSPLHF.

Written as DNA, the CDR3 is TGTGCCAGCAGTGACTTAGCCCTAGGGGGTAACACTGAAGCTTTCTTT. This translates into CASSDLALGGNTEAFF. The V call is TRBV2, the J call TRBJ1-1; tentatively, D is TRBD1 (6 bases). Trimming stripped 3 bases from V and 2 bases from J, with 16 bases between. In germline, CDR1 is SNHLY, CDR2 FYNNEI. The CDR3 is 16 residues long.

This clone was seen a handful of times. The gene calls are TRBV28 and TRBJ1-2, with 7 positions matching TRBD1. Germline V CDR1 and CDR2: MDHEN, SYDVKM. V trimming: 8 bases; J trimming: 4 bases; junction bases outside the gene matches: 10. This CDR3 region has 14 residues. The CDR3 DNA reads as TGTGCCAGCGGGGAAACAGGGGCCCCCTATGGCTACACCTTC. It translates to CASGETGAPYGYTF.

The gene calls are TRBV27 and TRBJ1-1; D possibly corresponds to TRBD1 (6 bases). Germline values: CDR1 MNHEY, CDR2 SMNVEV (reference sequence). V gave up 5 bases and J gave up 3 bases, with 16 bases separating them. CDR3 size: 15 residues. CDR3 protein: CASSAYGGQYTEAFF. The CDR3 DNA reads as TGTGCCAGCAGTGCTTATGGGGGGCAGTACACTGAAGCTTTCTTT.

The rearrangement links TRBV28 to TRBJ2-1; the match to TRBD2 covers 7 bases. The CDR3 spans 17 residues. The junction had 9 bases not matched to a gene; V was cut back by 4 bases and J by 0 bases. Per the germline V gene, CDR1 is MDHEN and CDR2 is SYDVKM. The CDR3 nucleotides are TGTGCCAGCAGTTATAAGCGCGGGGGTAGCTCCTACAATGAGCAGTTCTTC. Protein sequence: CASSYKRGGSSYNEQFF. The whole variable domain, filled in from reference TRBV28 and TRBJ2-1, reads DVKVTQSSRYLVKRTGEKVFLECVQDMDHENMFWYRQDPGLGLRLIYFSYDVKMKEKGDIPEGYSVSREKKERFSLILESASTNQTSMYLCASSYKRGGSSYNEQFFGPGTRLTVL.

The rearrangement joins TRBV28 to TRBJ2-3; a possible D gene is TRBD1 (6 bases). Trimming removed 4 bases from V and 4 bases from J, with 9 bases in between. The CDR3 is 13 residues long. Per germline, CDR1 MDHEN and CDR2 SYDVKM. Here the CDR3 reads CASSWTVPDTQYF. The CDR3 DNA is TGTGCCAGCAGTTGGACAGTTCCAGATACGCAGTATTTT.

This chain links TRBV28 with TRBJ1-1; D remains ambiguous. From germline, CDR1 is MDHEN and CDR2 SYDVKM. CDR3 length equals 13 residues. V lost 3 bases and J 4 bases, leaving 9 bases between the germline ends. The CDR3 coding sequence is TGTGCCAGCAGTTTTATCGAGCGCACTGAAGCTTTCTTT. Amino acid sequence: CASSFIERTEAFF.

This chain joins TRBV10-3 and TRBJ1-4; D gene unclear. Germline CDR1 reads ENHRY; CDR2 reads SYGVKD. The CDR3 length is 16 residues. Trimming shortened V by 0 bases and J by 2 bases, and 10 bases separated the two germline ends. The CDR3 coding sequence is TGTGCCATCAGTGAGTCCTTTATGGGGACTAATGAAAAACTGTTTTTT. Residues: CAISESFMGTNEKLFF.

The chain has TRBV28 and TRBJ2-7; TRBD2 is a possible D gene (5 bases). Germline V CDR1 and CDR2: MDHEN, SYDVKM. The CDR3 is 15 amino acids. V shed 5 bases and J shed 10 bases, with 24 bases lying between them. The CDR3, as DNA: TGTGCCAGCAGTCTCCCGATACGCCCTTGGGAGTACCAGTACTTC. Amino acids: CASSLPIRPWEYQYF.

This chain uses TRBV15 with TRBJ1-2, with D tentatively TRBD1 (6 bases). This CDR3 comprises 15 residues. Trimming removed 0 bases from V and 8 bases from J, with 16 bases in between. CDR1 and CDR2 (germline): LNHNV, YYDKDF (reference sequence). The CDR3, as DNA: TGTGCCACCAGCAGAGATAGCTGGACAGACGCCGGCTACACCTTC. Protein: CATSRDSWTDAGYTF.

The chain carries TRBV12-5 and TRBJ2-5; D gene ambiguous. Trimming took 2 bases from V and 0 from J, leaving 4 bases between them. The CDR3 runs 13 residues. The V gene's germline CDR1 is LGHNT and CDR2 FRNRAP. The CDR3 is CASGLSYQETQYF. The CDR3 DNA is TGTGCTAGTGGTTTGTCATACCAAGAGACCCAGTACTTC.

V and J are TRBV7-2 and TRBJ2-7; 9 bases match TRBD1. The germline V gene encodes CDR1 SGHTA and CDR2 FQGNSA. CDR3 length: 14 amino acids. The trim removed 4 bases at V and 2 bases at J, leaving 3 bases unmatched. The CDR3 DNA sequence: TGTGCCAGCAGCTCCGACAGGGGGACCTACGAGCAGTACTTC. The encoded protein is CASSSDRGTYEQYF.

The rearrangement links TRBV28 to TRBJ1-2, with D maybe TRBD1 (5 bases). Trimming pared 5 bases from V and 4 bases from J, leaving 11 bases between. The germline V gene has CDR1 MDHEN and CDR2 SYDVKM. CDR3 length: 13 residues. The CDR3 here is CASSRDVRYGYTF. Written as DNA, the CDR3 is TGTGCCAGCAGTCGGGACGTCCGCTATGGCTACACCTTC.

The chain combines TRBV19 with TRBJ1-5, with a possible D match to TRBD1 (5 bases). Trimming shortened V by 2 bases and J by 4 bases, and 18 bases separated the two germline ends. This CDR3 has 17 residues. Germline CDR1 and CDR2: LNHDA and SQIVND (reference sequence). CDR3 nucleotide sequence: TGTGCCAGTAGTATAATGGTCGGGTACGAGGGGAATCAGCCCCAGCATTTT. Its protein product is CASSIMVGYEGNQPQHF. Filled out from reference TRBV19 and TRBJ1-5, the complete variable domain reads DGGITQSPKYLFRKEGQNVTLSCEQNLNHDAMYWYRQDPGQGLRLIYYSQIVNDFQKGDIAEGYSVSREKKESFPLTVTSAQKNPTAFYLCASSIMVGYEGNQPQHFGDGTRLSIL.

This sequence joins TRBV10-3 and TRBJ1-5; tentative D call: TRBD1 (6 bases). The CDR3 sequence is 14 residues long. Germline-derived CDR1 and CDR2 are ENHRY and SYGVKD. V gave up 10 bases and J gave up 0 bases, with 13 bases separating them. The CDR3 is CATGGQYSNQPQHF. The CDR3 nucleotides are TGTGCCACCGGGGGGCAGTATAGCAATCAGCCCCAGCATTTT.

The gene calls are TRBV5-6 and TRBJ1-2, with 12 nucleotides matching TRBD1. Losses at the gene ends were 4 bases for V and 4 bases for J; bases not matched to a gene: 14. The CDR3 is made up of 18 amino acids. Per the germline V gene, CDR1 is SGHDT and CDR2 is YYEEEE. The CDR3 DNA sequence: TGTGCCAGCAGCGCCAAACCCGGGACAGGGGGCGCCGGCTATGGCTACACCTTC. It translates to CASSAKPGTGGAGYGYTF.

The chain links TRBV19 to TRBJ2-5, with TRBD2 matching 8 bases. The V gene's germline CDR1 is LNHDA and CDR2 SQIVND (reference sequence). The V and J ends lost 0 bases and 5 bases, in that order; junction bases with no gene match: 2. This CDR3 has 14 amino acids. In nucleotides, the CDR3 is TGTGCCAGTAGTATAGATTCGGGGGGGGAGACCCAGTACTTC. This sequence encodes CASSIDSGGETQYF.